The 8 T cell receptor beta chains listed next were all sequenced from one sample in a study of cytomegalovirus exposure and HLA in healthy donors. The PCR ran on 60 Vbeta and 13 Jbeta primers. The data were produced by immunoSEQ multiplex PCR, yet TCRdb's version contains in-frame clones alone and is incomplete. The table records about 61,000 clones, more than 70% of them present only once. The sample was PBMCs. Every receptor here comes from a man aged 25 to 45 in good health and CMV-seropositive.

The chain couples TRBV4-1 to TRBJ2-1, with TRBD2 matching 10 bases. The trim removed 0 bases at V and 5 bases at J, leaving 10 bases unmatched. The CDR3 is made up of 18 amino acids. CDR1 MGHRA and CDR2 YSYEKL come from the germline V gene. The CDR3, as DNA: TGCGCCAGCAGCCAAGATCGGCCAAGCGGGAGGGCAAACAATGAGCAGTTCTTC. The encoded protein is CASSQDRPSGRANNEQFF.

V and J are TRBV13 and TRBJ2-3; 7 bases are shared with TRBD1. The J segment lost 1 base and the V segment lost 6 bases, leaving 4 bases of the junction unmatched. The CDR3 consists of 14 residues. The germline gives CDR1 PRHDT, CDR2 FYEKMQ (reference sequence). This CDR3 is CASRRGGRTDTQYF. The CDR3 nucleotides are TGTGCCAGCAGACGAGGGGGCCGCACAGATACGCAGTATTTT.

The chain carries TRBV9 and TRBJ2-1; D is possibly TRBD2 (5 bases). V lost 6 bases and J lost 9, with 16 bases in between. Germline assignment: CDR1 SGDLS and CDR2 YYNGEE. CDR3 length equals 13 residues. CDR3 amino acids: CASTVGRSGEQFF. The CDR3 bases are TGTGCCAGCACAGTGGGGAGATCCGGTGAGCAGTTCTTC.

The chain uses TRBV18 and TRBJ2-2, with 7 bases lining up with TRBD1. This CDR3 spans 16 amino acids. Germline V gene data show CDR1 as KGHSH and CDR2 as LQKENI. V was pared by 5 bases and J by 1 base, with 7 bases of the junction left unmatched. For the CDR3, the DNA is TGTGCCAGCTCATATAGACAGGGATGGAACACCGGGGAGCTGTTTTTT. Amino acid sequence: CASSYRQGWNTGELFF.

The V gene is TRBV5-4, the J gene TRBJ2-3; 8 nucleotides line up with TRBD2. V was pared by 2 bases and J by 4 bases, with 3 bases of the junction left unmatched. The CDR3 sequence is 14 residues long. Germline CDR1 and CDR2: SGHNT and YYREEE (reference sequence). This chain's CDR3 is CASSLRREADTQYF. CDR3 coding DNA: TGTGCCAGCAGCTTAAGGCGGGAGGCAGATACGCAGTATTTT. The full variable domain, completed using reference TRBV5-4 and TRBJ2-3, is ETGVTQSPTHLIKTRGQQVTLRCSSQSGHNTVSWYQQALGQGPQFIFQYYREEENGRGNFPPRFSGLQFPNYSSELNVNALELDDSALYLCASSLRREADTQYFGPGTRLTVL.

CDR3 loop: CASSLVLASGSYEQYF. The CDR3 nucleotides are TGTGCCAGCTCACTTGTGCTGGCGAGCGGGAGCTACGAGCAGTACTTC. This chain uses TRBV18 with TRBJ2-7, with 8 bases matching TRBD2. This CDR3 has 16 amino acids. Germline trimming cut 4 bases from V and 3 bases from J; bases unmatched to any gene: 11. Germline assignment: CDR1 KGHSH and CDR2 LQKENI.

This rearrangement joins TRBV28 to TRBJ1-1, with D unresolved. V was trimmed by 5 bases and J by 1 base, leaving 11 bases between them. From germline, CDR1 is MDHEN and CDR2 SYDVKM. The CDR3 loop spans 14 amino acids. CDR3 coding DNA: TGTGCCAGCAGTCCCCCCGACTGGAACACTGAAGCTTTCTTT. Amino acid sequence: CASSPPDWNTEAFF.

The chain carries TRBV7-2 and TRBJ2-3, with D uncertain. Trimming pared 1 base from V and 4 bases from J, leaving 6 bases between. Germline CDR1 SGHTA, CDR2 FQGNSA. The CDR3 is 13 amino acids. The CDR3: CASSLGVSDTQYF. The CDR3 region has the DNA TGTGCCAGCAGCTTAGGAGTGTCAGATACGCAGTATTTT.